The 9 T cell receptor beta chains below were found in one sample sequenced in a study of blood T cells in healthy people across ages. A second PCR, run for roughly 6 to 11 cycles, used a sample-barcoded 5' primer plus a J-beta primer mix. TCRdb passed the 5' RACE reads through MiXCR, listing each CDR3 protein once. Here the sample spans 650,000 to 700,000 distinct CDR3 sequences, 52% being singletons. Sequenced material: blood. The receptors here all came from a woman of 80 years or more in good health.

This clonotype was counted many times. The CDR3: CASSQDSHSNEQFF. CDR3 DNA: TGCGCCAGCAGCCAGGACAGTCATAGCAATGAGCAGTTCTTC. The rearrangement uses TRBV5-1 and TRBJ2-1; TRBD1 is a possible D gene (6 bases). CDR3 size: 14 residues. Germline CDR1 is SGHRS and CDR2 is YFSETQ. V shed 4 bases and J shed 6 bases, with 14 bases lying between them. Filled out from reference TRBV5-1 and TRBJ2-1, the complete variable domain reads KAGVTQTPRYLIKTRGQQVTLSCSPISGHRSVSWYQQTPGQGLQFLFEYFSETQRNKGNFPGRFSGRQFSNSRSEMNVSTLELGDSALYLCASSQDSHSNEQFFGPGTRLTVL.

Notes on this clonotype: Given a much more abundant clone one base away, this may be a read error. This chain joins TRBV28 and TRBJ2-5; 9 nucleotides line up with TRBD2. CDR1 and CDR2 (germline): MDHEN, SYDVKM. Trimming at V came to 5 bases and at J to 11 bases, leaving 12 bases not matched to a gene. The CDR3 has 14 residues. CDR3 sequence: CASSPPGLANEQYF. CDR3 DNA: TGTGCCAGCAGTCCACCGGGACTAGCCAATGAGCAGTACTTC.

This clonotype has ten or more counts. The rearrangement uses TRBV5-1 and TRBJ2-3; 7 bases are shared with TRBD2. V gave up 4 bases and J gave up 0 bases; unmatched junction bases: 8. Germline lookup yields CDR1 SGHRS and CDR2 YFSETQ. CDR3 size: 16 residues. The CDR3 bases are TGCGCCAGCAGCACCGGACCCGGGGGGAGCACAGATACGCAGTATTTT. Its protein product is CASSTGPGGSTDTQYF. Combining the CDR3 with reference TRBV5-1 and TRBJ2-3 gives the whole variable domain KAGVTQTPRYLIKTRGQQVTLSCSPISGHRSVSWYQQTPGQGLQFLFEYFSETQRNKGNFPGRFSGRQFSNSRSEMNVSTLELGDSALYLCASSTGPGGSTDTQYFGPGTRLTVL.

The chain carries TRBV4-2 and TRBJ1-2; 8 bases line up with TRBD1. The CDR3 runs 14 residues. Trimming took 0 bases from V and 8 from J; bases not matched to a gene: 5. The germline gives CDR1 LGHNA, CDR2 YNFKEQ. CDR3 nucleotide sequence: TGTGCCAGCAGCCAAGATCGGACAGGGAAGGGCTACACCTTC. Encoded protein: CASSQDRTGKGYTF.

The CDR3 protein is CSARDDRAYSNQPQHF. The CDR3 DNA sequence: TGCAGTGCTAGGGACGACAGGGCATATAGCAATCAGCCCCAGCATTTT. This chain links TRBV20-1 with TRBJ1-5; 7 nucleotides match TRBD1. There are 16 residues in the CDR3. Germline CDR1 and CDR2: DFQATT and SNEGSKA (reference sequence). The J segment lost 0 bases and the V segment lost 3 bases, leaving 8 bases of the junction unmatched.

Concerning this clonotype: This clone may be a read error of a much larger clone one base away. This chain uses TRBV9 with TRBJ2-1; TRBD2 matches at 7 bases. Germline V CDR1 and CDR2: SGDLS, YYNGEE. This CDR3 spans 13 amino acids. The CDR3 nucleotides read TGTGCCAGCACTGGCGGGAGCTACAGTGAGCAGTTCTTC. Translating it yields CASTGGSYSEQFF.

The chain uses TRBV5-1 and TRBJ2-1; 10 nucleotides line up with TRBD2. The V gene end was trimmed by 6 bases and the J gene end by 7 bases; junction bases not matched to a gene: 7. The germline V gene encodes CDR1 SGHRS and CDR2 YFSETQ. This CDR3 contains 14 residues. CDR3 nucleotide sequence: TGCGCCAGCAAAAGCGGGAGGGCCGAGAATGAGCAGTTCTTC. This encodes CASKSGRAENEQFF. Variable domain in full (rest from reference TRBV5-1 and TRBJ2-1): KAGVTQTPRYLIKTRGQQVTLSCSPISGHRSVSWYQQTPGQGLQFLFEYFSETQRNKGNFPGRFSGRQFSNSRSEMNVSTLELGDSALYLCASKSGRAENEQFFGPGTRLTVL.

The chain employs TRBV20-1 and TRBJ2-3, with TRBD2 matching 12 bases. The CDR3 is 15 amino acids. CDR1 and CDR2 from the germline V gene are DFQATT and SNEGSKA (reference sequence). The ends lost 3 bases at V and 4 bases at J; junction bases unmatched: 5. CDR3 residues: CSARTPSGGADTQYF. The CDR3 DNA reads TGCAGTGCTAGGACCCCTAGCGGGGGGGCAGATACGCAGTATTTT.

Notes on this clonotype: The junction shows a germline mismatch at one end, possibly a read error. The rearrangement uses TRBV14 and TRBJ2-1, with TRBD2 matching 9 bases. Germline loops: CDR1 SGHDN, CDR2 FVKESK. The CDR3 totals 16 residues. In DNA form, the CDR3 reads TGTGCCAGCAGCCGACTGAGCGGGAGGCCCCACAATCAGCAGTTCTTC. Its translation: CASSRLSGRPHNQQFF.